This TCR beta chain emerged from a study of T cells in Graves' hyperthyroidism and ophthalmopathy. CDR1 MNHNS and CDR2 SASEGT come from the germline V gene. The CDR3 contains 24 residues. V shed 6 bases, J shed 2 bases, and the junction held 26 bases outside the gene matches. Study results and limitations: Researchers found most expanded thyroid clonotypes above 0.001 in blood as well.

There were TCR beta CDR3 regions amplified from RNA transcripts. The HTBI primer set served for first-round RT-PCR of the TCR CDR3. Each CDR3 protein gets one entry after TCRdb re-called the multiplex PCR reads with MiXCR. Of roughly 600,000 distinct CDR3 sequences listed, around 13% are singletons. Of note for this clonotype: The antigen is not known.

This chain joins TRBV6-1 and TRBJ2-3, with 16 bases fitting TRBD2. The source of this sequence is a woman aged 50 to 60 with Graves' ophthalmopathy. What was sequenced was blood. As DNA, the CDR3 is TGTGCCAGCAGCAAAATGAAGCCCGGGACTAGCGGGAGGGCCAGTGGCTCCTTCACAGATACGCAGTATTTT. This translates into CASSKMKPGTSGRASGSFTDTQYF.